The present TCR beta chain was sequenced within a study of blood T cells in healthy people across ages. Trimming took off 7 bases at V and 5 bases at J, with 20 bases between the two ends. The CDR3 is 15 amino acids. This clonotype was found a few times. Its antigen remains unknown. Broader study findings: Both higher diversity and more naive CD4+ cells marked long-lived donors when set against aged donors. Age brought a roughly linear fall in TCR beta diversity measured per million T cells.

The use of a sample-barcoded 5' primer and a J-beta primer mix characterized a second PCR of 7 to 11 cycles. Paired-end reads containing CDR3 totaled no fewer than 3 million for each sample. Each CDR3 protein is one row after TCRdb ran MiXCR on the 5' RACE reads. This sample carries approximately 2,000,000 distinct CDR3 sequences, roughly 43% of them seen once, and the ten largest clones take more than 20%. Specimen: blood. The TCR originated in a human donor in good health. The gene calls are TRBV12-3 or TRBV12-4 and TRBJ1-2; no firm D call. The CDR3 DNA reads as TGTGCCAGCACCAGAAGCCAGCATGGGGAGTATGGCTACACCTTC. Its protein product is CASTRSQHGEYGYTF.